These 23 T cell receptor beta chains originate from one sample sequenced in a study of shared clonotypes between healthy human individuals. Clones were read by immunoSEQ multiplex PCR, and TCRdb kept only the in-frame ones, dropping some. The data contain about 2.1 million clones, just under 95% of them singletons. CD45RO negativity and positive selection for CCR7 defined naive CD8 cells, a population that excluded terminally differentiated effector memory CD45RA+ cells. Input material: naive CD8+ T cells from PBMCs. These receptors originate from a man aged 18 to 30 in good health. Some clones in this sample may be carry-over from other donors' samples.

V is TRBV9 and J is TRBJ2-1; D is possibly TRBD1 (6 bases). This CDR3 is 15 amino acids long. V lost 0 bases to trimming and J lost 5 bases, with 12 bases between them. CDR1 is SGDLS, CDR2 YYNGEE, per germline. CDR3 nucleotides: TGTGCCAGCAGCGTAGTGAACAGGGAAGACAATGAGCAGTTCTTC. Residues: CASSVVNREDNEQFF.

The chain employs TRBV6-1 and TRBJ2-1, with D perhaps TRBD1 or TRBD2 (5 bases each). This CDR3 spans 12 amino acids. Germline assignment: CDR1 MNHNS and CDR2 SASEGT. V was clipped by 0 bases and J by 10 bases, with 7 bases between them. This CDR3 is CASSEAWGEQFF. DNA of the CDR3: TGTGCCAGCAGTGAAGCGTGGGGGGAGCAGTTCTTC.

CDR3 sequence: CASTQTGGSNTEAFF. The DNA of the CDR3 is TGTGCCAGCACTCAGACAGGGGGCTCGAACACTGAAGCTTTCTTT. The V gene is TRBV27, the J gene TRBJ1-1; TRBD1 agrees at 10 bases. J lost 1 base, V lost 7 bases, and 6 bases had no gene match. Germline V gene lookup returns CDR1 MNHEY and CDR2 SMNVEV (reference sequence). The CDR3 consists of 15 residues.

The chain couples TRBV7-9 to TRBJ2-2, with no clear D. V lost 4 bases, J lost 0 bases, and 18 bases lay in between. Germline loops: CDR1 SEHNR, CDR2 FQNEAQ (reference sequence). The CDR3 loop spans 18 amino acids. The CDR3 DNA reads as TGTGCCAGCAGCTCTCCCATAATCGAAGATGCGAACACCGGGGAGCTGTTTTTT. This sequence encodes CASSSPIIEDANTGELFF.

Details on this clone: Other nucleotide sequences from this sample produce the same CDR3. This chain connects TRBV7-6 to TRBJ2-2; D is unresolved. V lost 9 bases to trimming and J lost 3 bases, with 8 bases between them. Per germline, CDR1 SGHVS and CDR2 FNYEAQ. This CDR3 region has 12 residues. The CDR3 DNA reads TGTGCCAGTTCCCTTTACACCGGGGAGCTGTTTTTT. As protein: CASSLYTGELFF.

This rearrangement joins TRBV7-6 to TRBJ2-2; the D is unclear. The CDR3 spans 18 residues. Germline lookup yields CDR1 SGHVS and CDR2 FNYEAQ. The V end lost 2 bases, the J end lost 2 bases, and 18 bases lay between the germline ends. The CDR3: CASSLLRTRDGNTGELFF. The CDR3, as DNA: TGTGCCAGCAGCTTATTACGGACCCGAGACGGCAACACCGGGGAGCTGTTTTTT.

In the case of this clone: In the same sample, other DNA sequences code for this CDR3. The chain joins TRBV28 to TRBJ2-7; D remains ambiguous. The CDR3 runs 13 residues. V was pared by 3 bases and J by 2 bases, with 8 bases between. The germline CDR1 and CDR2 sequences are MDHEN and SYDVKM. Here the CDR3 DNA reads TGTGCCAGCAGTTTGGGCCAGCCCTACGAGCAGTACTTC. It is translated as CASSLGQPYEQYF.

The gene calls are TRBV29-1 and TRBJ1-1, with 8 bases that match TRBD1. V was pared by 7 bases and J by 6 bases, with 10 bases of the junction left unmatched. The CDR3 length is 13 residues. The V gene's germline CDR1 is SQVTM and CDR2 ANQGSEA. CDR3 coding DNA: TGCAGCGCTGACGGACAGGGCCCCGCTGAAGCTTTCTTT. Translation gives CSADGQGPAEAFF.

The rearrangement joins TRBV6-1 to TRBJ2-7; D possibly corresponds to TRBD1 (5 bases). The germline V gene encodes CDR1 MNHNS and CDR2 SASEGT. V was clipped by 3 bases and J by 2 bases, with 17 bases between them. The CDR3 is made up of 16 amino acids. CDR3 nucleotides: TGTGCCAGCAGTGAGGACCAGGGCTACGAAGCCTACGAGCAGTACTTC. Translation: CASSEDQGYEAYEQYF.

The J gene is TRBJ1-2, the V gene TRBV29-1, with D uncertain. V lost 4 bases and J 0 bases, leaving 6 bases between the germline ends. Germline V lookup: CDR1 SQVTM, CDR2 ANQGSEA. The CDR3 has 12 residues. The CDR3: CSVGISNYGYTF. The CDR3 DNA reads TGCAGCGTTGGGATATCTAACTATGGCTACACCTTC.

This chain connects TRBV19 to TRBJ1-5; TRBD1 aligns across 10 bases. The V and J ends lost 3 bases and 7 bases, in that order; junction bases with no gene match: 9. The CDR3 has 16 residues. Per the germline V gene, CDR1 is LNHDA and CDR2 is SQIVND (reference sequence). CDR3 sequence reads: CASSIGVGTGDQPQHF. DNA of the CDR3: TGTGCCAGTAGTATCGGGGTAGGGACAGGGGACCAGCCCCAGCATTTT.

The sample holds one count of this clone. This chain uses TRBV7-9 with TRBJ2-7, with D perhaps matching TRBD1 or TRBD2 (5 bases each). V gave up 5 bases and J gave up 3 bases, with 20 bases separating them. CDR3 length: 16 residues. Germline V gives CDR1 SEHNR, CDR2 FQNEAQ (reference sequence). The CDR3 nucleotides read TGTGCCAGCAGCGCCGTGGGGCAGGGACGGTTCTACGAGCAGTACTTC. Protein sequence: CASSAVGQGRFYEQYF.

The chain links TRBV7-8 to TRBJ2-7, with 9 nucleotides matching TRBD2. Germline values: CDR1 SGHVS, CDR2 FQNEAQ. The J segment lost 4 bases and the V segment lost 1 base, leaving 5 bases of the junction unmatched. The CDR3 is made up of 15 amino acids. CDR3 loop: CASSLGGRAGYEQYF. The DNA of the CDR3 is TGTGCCAGCAGCTTAGGCGGGAGGGCCGGGTACGAGCAGTACTTC.

The V call is TRBV7-9, the J call TRBJ2-7; 8 bases match TRBD2. Germline CDR1 and CDR2: SEHNR and FQNEAQ (reference sequence). CDR3 length: 15 amino acids. V shed 1 base, J shed 0 bases, and the junction held 2 bases outside the gene matches. CDR3 bases: TGTGCCAGCAGCTTAGAAAGCGGGAGCTCCTACGAGCAGTACTTC. Amino acids: CASSLESGSSYEQYF.

This clone has a single count. J is TRBJ2-1 and V is TRBV28; 16 bases match TRBD2. CDR1 MDHEN and CDR2 SYDVKM come from the germline V gene. J lost 8 bases, V lost 2 bases, and 3 bases had no gene match. The CDR3 has 16 residues. CDR3 region: CASSLGTSGRAHEQFF. CDR3 nucleotides: TGTGCCAGCAGTTTAGGGACTAGCGGGAGGGCCCATGAGCAGTTCTTC. Combining the CDR3 with reference TRBV28 and TRBJ2-1 gives the whole variable domain DVKVTQSSRYLVKRTGEKVFLECVQDMDHENMFWYRQDPGLGLRLIYFSYDVKMKEKGDIPEGYSVSREKKERFSLILESASTNQTSMYLCASSLGTSGRAHEQFFGPGTRLTVL.

The rearrangement uses TRBV29-1 and TRBJ2-3; D gene ambiguous. CDR1 is SQVTM, CDR2 ANQGSEA, per germline. Trimming stripped 1 base from V and 0 bases from J, with 11 bases between. There are 15 residues in the CDR3. The CDR3 nucleotides are TGCAGCGTTGAAGTACACGGATATAGCACAGATACGCAGTATTTT. Its translation is CSVEVHGYSTDTQYF.

V gene TRBV11-2 combines with J gene TRBJ1-1; a weak D match, TRBD1 (6 bases). The CDR3 sequence is 13 residues long. The V gene lost 2 bases and the J gene lost 11 bases, with 15 bases spanning the gap. From germline, CDR1 is SGHAT and CDR2 FQNNGV. CDR3 in amino acids: CASSLWRGVEAFF. The CDR3 bases are TGTGCCAGCAGCTTATGGAGGGGGGTGGAGGCTTTCTTT. Combining the CDR3 with reference TRBV11-2 and TRBJ1-1 gives the whole variable domain EAGVAQSPRYKIIEKRQSVAFWCNPISGHATLYWYQQILGQGPKLLIQFQNNGVVDDSQLPKDRFSAERLKGVDSTLKIQPAKLEDSAVYLCASSLWRGVEAFFGQGTRLTVV.

The genes are TRBV10-3 and TRBJ2-7, with 7 bases lining up with TRBD2. The CDR3 covers 12 residues. Germline values: CDR1 ENHRY, CDR2 SYGVKD. V shed 8 bases and J 3 bases; nucleotides not matched to a gene: 4. This CDR3 is CAIGDYSYEQYF. The CDR3 DNA reads as TGTGCCATCGGGGACTATAGCTACGAGCAGTACTTC.

The rearrangement joins TRBV27 to TRBJ1-1; D not certain. This CDR3 region has 14 residues. Germline CDR1 is MNHEY and CDR2 is SMNVEV (reference sequence). Trimming removed 6 bases at V and 5 bases at J, with 16 bases between. The CDR3 DNA reads as TGTGCCAGCAGCCCCCTGGGGAGGTGGACTGAAGCTTTCTTT. It codes for CASSPLGRWTEAFF.

The chain recombines TRBV7-8 with TRBJ2-1; perhaps TRBD2 as D (6 bases). The V end lost 8 bases, the J end lost 4 bases, and 18 bases lay between the germline ends. The CDR3 loop spans 15 amino acids. Germline-derived CDR1 and CDR2 are SGHVS and FQNEAQ. CDR3 protein: CASRPGVLGYNEQFF. In nucleotides, the CDR3 is TGTGCCAGCCGACCGGGGGTATTGGGTTACAATGAGCAGTTCTTC.

J is TRBJ2-3 and V is TRBV4-1; 7 bases fit TRBD2. Germline V gene lookup returns CDR1 MGHRA and CDR2 YSYEKL. This CDR3 is built from 16 residues. With V trimmed by 0 bases and J by 6 bases, 9 bases remained unmatched. Here the CDR3 DNA reads TGCGCCAGCAGCCAAGAAGTTAGGACTAGTTCGGATACGCAGTATTTT. This codes for CASSQEVRTSSDTQYF.

The chain joins TRBV19 to TRBJ1-2; 8 nucleotides match TRBD1. The CDR3 sequence is 16 residues long. Germline assignment: CDR1 LNHDA and CDR2 SQIVND (reference sequence). Losses at the gene ends were 3 bases for V and 6 bases for J; bases not matched to a gene: 12. In DNA form, the CDR3 reads TGTGCCAGTAGTATTTATCTCCGGACAGGGCTGGATGGCTACACCTTC. Protein: CASSIYLRTGLDGYTF.

The chain employs TRBV6-5 and TRBJ2-1; the D is unclear. V was clipped by 0 bases and J by 0 bases, with 6 bases between them. The germline V gene has CDR1 MNHEY and CDR2 SVGAGI. The length of the CDR3 is 15 residues. The CDR3 sequence: CASSYSAYSYNEQFF. The CDR3 DNA follows: TGTGCCAGCAGTTACTCTGCGTACTCCTACAATGAGCAGTTCTTC.